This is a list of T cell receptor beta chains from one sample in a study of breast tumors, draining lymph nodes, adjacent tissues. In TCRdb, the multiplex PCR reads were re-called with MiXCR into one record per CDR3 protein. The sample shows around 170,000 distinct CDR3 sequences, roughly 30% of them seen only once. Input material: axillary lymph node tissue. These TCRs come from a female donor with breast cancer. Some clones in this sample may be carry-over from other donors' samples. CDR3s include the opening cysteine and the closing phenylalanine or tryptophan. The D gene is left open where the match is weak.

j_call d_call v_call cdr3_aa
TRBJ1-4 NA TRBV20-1 CSARSGIEKLFF
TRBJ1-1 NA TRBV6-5 CASSYSGRNTEAFF
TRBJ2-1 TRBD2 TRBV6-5 CASRLAEGSSYNEQFF
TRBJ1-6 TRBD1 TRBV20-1 CSAPTGSSYNSPLHF
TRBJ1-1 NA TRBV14 CASRGQLNTEAFF
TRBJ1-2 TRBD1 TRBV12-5 CASGFYRDRGAANYGYTF
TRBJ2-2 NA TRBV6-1 CASRPAGNTGELFF
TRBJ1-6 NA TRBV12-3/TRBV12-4 CASSLTGRRDNSPLHF
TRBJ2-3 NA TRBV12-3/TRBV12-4 CASRPTGSRERDTQYF
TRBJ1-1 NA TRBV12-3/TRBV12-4 CASSDSYPEAFF
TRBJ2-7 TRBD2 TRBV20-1 CSATLPGTSGPYEQYF
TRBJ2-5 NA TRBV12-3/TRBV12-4 CASSSSGWGETQYF
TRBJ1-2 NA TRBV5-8 CASSLGQAGGNYGYTF
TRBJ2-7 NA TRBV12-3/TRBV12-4 CASSPVRYEQYF
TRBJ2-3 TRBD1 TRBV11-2 CASSFTGGSDTQYF
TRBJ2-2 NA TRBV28 CASSLYLNAGELFF
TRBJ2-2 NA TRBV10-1 CASSESQGPHGELFF
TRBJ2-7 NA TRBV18 CASSIGPEVDEQYF
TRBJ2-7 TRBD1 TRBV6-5 CASRQGQHYEQYF
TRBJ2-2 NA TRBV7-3 CASSFERGAGELFF
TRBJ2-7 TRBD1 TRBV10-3 CAISLGQGDYEQYF
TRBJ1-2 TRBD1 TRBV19 CAIATGWDYGYTF
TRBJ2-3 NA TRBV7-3 CASSLFGTAGRTDTQYF
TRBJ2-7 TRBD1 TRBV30 CAWSWTGGFYEQYF
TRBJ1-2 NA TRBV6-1 CASSERRGANYGYTF
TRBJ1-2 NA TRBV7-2 CASSLASDNRVGYTF
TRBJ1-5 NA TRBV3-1 CASSQGEFGRSNQPQHF
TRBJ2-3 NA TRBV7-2 CASSLGSGDTQYF
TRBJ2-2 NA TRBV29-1 CSVAPLFVKCGTGELFF
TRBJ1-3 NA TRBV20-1 CSARAGTGNTIYF
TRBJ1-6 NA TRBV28 CASSLFQGFGNSPLHF
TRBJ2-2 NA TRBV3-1 CASSQTTGELFF
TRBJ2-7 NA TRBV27 CASQGSGDEQYF
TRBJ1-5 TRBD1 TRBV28 CASSPLDRGRQPQHF
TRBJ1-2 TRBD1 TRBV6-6 CASKQGLNGYTF
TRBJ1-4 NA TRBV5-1 CASSLARDREKLFF
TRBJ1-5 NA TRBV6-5 CASSLQGSQPQHF
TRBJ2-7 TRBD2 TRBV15 CATSRDRLAGSSYEQYF
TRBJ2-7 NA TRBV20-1 CSARDPGYDEQYF